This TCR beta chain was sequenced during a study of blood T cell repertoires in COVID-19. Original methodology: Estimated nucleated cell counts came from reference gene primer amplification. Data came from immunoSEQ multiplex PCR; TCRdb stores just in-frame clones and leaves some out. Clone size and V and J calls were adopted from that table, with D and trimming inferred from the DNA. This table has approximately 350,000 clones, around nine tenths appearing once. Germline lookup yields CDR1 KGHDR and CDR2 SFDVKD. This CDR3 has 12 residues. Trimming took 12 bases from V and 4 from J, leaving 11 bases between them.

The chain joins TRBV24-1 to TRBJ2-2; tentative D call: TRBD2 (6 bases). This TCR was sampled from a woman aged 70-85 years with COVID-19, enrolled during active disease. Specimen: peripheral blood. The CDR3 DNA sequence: TGTGCCGTGCTGGGGGGCACCGGGGAGCTGTTTTTT. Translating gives CAVLGGTGELFF.